Sequencing of this TCR beta chain was carried out in a study of regulatory T cells in long-lasting Graves disease. Time point described: newly diagnosed GD, antithyroid drugs for less than 3 months. Construction of the TCR library relied on RNA isolated from PBMCs. Arm-PCR with iRepertoire HTBI primers amplified the CDR3 regions for these TCR beta libraries. TCRdb itself ran the multiplex PCR reads through MiXCR, one entry per CDR3 protein. The profile shows hundreds of thousands of distinct CDR3 sequences, more than 10% of them singletons. This clonotype was counted ten times or more. The CDR3 totals 17 residues. CDR1 and CDR2 from the germline V gene are MGHRA and YSYEKL. The V and J ends lost 1 base and 3 bases respectively, with 16 bases between them. The data were also submitted as part of a second study, on T cells in Graves' hyperthyroidism and ophthalmopathy.

The material was peripheral blood mononuclear cells (PBMCs), obtained at new diagnosis, from a patient treated with antithyroid drugs. This receptor was taken from a woman between 25 and 40 years old with Graves disease. This chain links TRBV4-1 with TRBJ2-1, with a tentative D call TRBD1 (6 bases). This CDR3 is CASSQAGIGGNYNEQFF. The CDR3 coding sequence is TGCGCCAGCAGCCAAGCGGGGATAGGGGGAAACTACAATGAGCAGTTCTTC.